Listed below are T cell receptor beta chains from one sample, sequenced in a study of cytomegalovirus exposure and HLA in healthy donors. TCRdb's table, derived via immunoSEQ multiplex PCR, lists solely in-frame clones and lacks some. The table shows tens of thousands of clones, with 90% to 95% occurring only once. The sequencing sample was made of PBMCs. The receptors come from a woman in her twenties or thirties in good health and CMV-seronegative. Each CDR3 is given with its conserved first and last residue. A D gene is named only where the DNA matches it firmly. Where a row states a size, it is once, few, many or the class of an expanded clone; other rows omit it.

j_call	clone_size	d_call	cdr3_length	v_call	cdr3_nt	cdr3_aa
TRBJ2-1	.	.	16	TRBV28	TGTGCCAGCAGTTTATCCCTGCGGAGCTCCTACAATGAGCAGTTCTTC	CASSLSLRSSYNEQFF
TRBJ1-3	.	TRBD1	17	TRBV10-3	TGTGCCATCAGTGAGACGGGACAGGGGAGGAGTGGAAACACCATATATTTT	CAISETGQGRSGNTIYF
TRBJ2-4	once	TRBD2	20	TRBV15	TGTGCCACCAGCAGAGATCGGGGAGGGCTGGGGTCTGTGGCCAAAAACATTCAGTACTTC	CATSRDRGGLGSVAKNIQYF
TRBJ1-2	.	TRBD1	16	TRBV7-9	TGTGCCAGCACCAGGACAGGGGGCAAAGGAGCGAAAGGCTACACCTTC	CASTRTGGKGAKGYTF
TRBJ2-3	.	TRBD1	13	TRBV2	TGTGCCAGCACGGGACAGCCCACAGATACGCAGTATTTT	CASTGQPTDTQYF
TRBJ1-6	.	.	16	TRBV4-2	TGTGCCAGCAGCCAAGATCTCCCAGGGTATAATTCACCCCTCCACTTT	CASSQDLPGYNSPLHF
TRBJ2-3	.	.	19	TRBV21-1	TGTGCCAGCAATCCCCCTGACAGGGGGCCTCAATCTAGCACAGATACGCAGTATTTT	CASNPPDRGPQSSTDTQYF
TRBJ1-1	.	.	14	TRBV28	TGTGCCAGCAGTTCGGTTTCGCCCAACACTGAAGCTTTCTTT	CASSSVSPNTEAFF
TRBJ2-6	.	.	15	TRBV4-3	TGCGCCAGCAGCCAGCAGGGAACCGGGGCCAACGTCCTGACTTTC	CASSQQGTGANVLTF
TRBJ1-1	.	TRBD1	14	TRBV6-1	TGTGCCAGCAGCCTCGACAGGGGGGACACTGAAGCTTTCTTT	CASSLDRGDTEAFF
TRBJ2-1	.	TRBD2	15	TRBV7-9	TGTGCCAGCAACACCGGACTAGCGGGGAGCAATGAGCAGTTCTTC	CASNTGLAGSNEQFF
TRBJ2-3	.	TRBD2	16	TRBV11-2	TGTGCCAGCAGCTTAGCTAGCGGCGGAGGCACAGATACGCAGTATTTT	CASSLASGGGTDTQYF
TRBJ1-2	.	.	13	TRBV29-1	TGCAGCGTTGAAGATATAGACTTCTATGGCTACACCTTC	CSVEDIDFYGYTF
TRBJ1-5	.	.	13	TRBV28	TGTGCCAGCAGTCTCCCCCCCCAGGGGCCCCAGCATTTT	CASSLPPQGPQHF
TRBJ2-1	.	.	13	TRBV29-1	TGCAGCGTGGGCCCTCAGGGGTTACATGAGCAGTTCTTC	CSVGPQGLHEQFF
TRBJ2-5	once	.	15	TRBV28	TGTGCCAGCAGTTTGATTGGGGCAGGCCAAGAGACCCAGTACTTC	CASSLIGAGQETQYF
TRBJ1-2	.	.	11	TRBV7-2	TGTGCCAGCAGCCCCTTCGATGGCTACACCTTC	CASSPFDGYTF
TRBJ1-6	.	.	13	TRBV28	TGTGCCAGCCATAGACGGGGAAATTCACCCCTCCACTTT	CASHRRGNSPLHF
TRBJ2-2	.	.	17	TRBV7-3	TGTGCCAGCAGCCGAGCCCCAACGCTCTTGAACACCGGGGAGCTGTTTTTT	CASSRAPTLLNTGELFF
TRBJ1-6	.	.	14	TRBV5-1	TGCGCCAGCAGCTTGTTGACGGAGAATTCACCCCTCCACTTT	CASSLLTENSPLHF
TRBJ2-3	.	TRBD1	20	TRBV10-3	TGTGCCATCAGTGAGTCGTGGGTGGCAGGGGGCGCTCCCGGCCTGGATACGCAGTATTTT	CAISESWVAGGAPGLDTQYF
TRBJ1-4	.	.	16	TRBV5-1	TGCGCCAGCAGCTTGCCCAGGGCTGCTGGAAATGAAAAACTGTTTTTT	CASSLPRAAGNEKLFF